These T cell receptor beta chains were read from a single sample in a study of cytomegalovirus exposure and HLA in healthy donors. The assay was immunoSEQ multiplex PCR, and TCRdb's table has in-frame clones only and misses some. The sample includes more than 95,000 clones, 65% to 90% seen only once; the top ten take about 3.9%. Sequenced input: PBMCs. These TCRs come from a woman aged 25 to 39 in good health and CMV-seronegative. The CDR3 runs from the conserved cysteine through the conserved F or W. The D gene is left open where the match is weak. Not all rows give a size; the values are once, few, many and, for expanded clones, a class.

CDR3 DNA: TGTGCCAGCCGTCAGGGGTTAGAAAATCAGCCCCAGCATTTT
CDR3 protein: CASRQGLENQPQHF
V gene: TRBV27
J gene: TRBJ1-5
CDR3 length: 14
clone size: .
D gene: .

CDR3 DNA: TGTGCCAGCAGCCCATGGGACAGGGGCACAGATACGCAGTATTTT
CDR3 protein: CASSPWDRGTDTQYF
V gene: TRBV11-1
J gene: TRBJ2-3
CDR3 length: 15
clone size: few
D gene: TRBD1

CDR3 DNA: TGCGCCAGCAGTGAGAGTGGCGTGAGCGTAGATACGCAGTATTTT
CDR3 protein: CASSESGVSVDTQYF
V gene: TRBV10-1
J gene: TRBJ2-3
CDR3 length: 15
clone size: .
D gene: .

CDR3 DNA: TGTGCCAGCACGCGGGGGGGGTTTAATGCAGATACGCAGTATTTT
CDR3 protein: CASTRGGFNADTQYF
V gene: TRBV9
J gene: TRBJ2-3
CDR3 length: 15
clone size: .
D gene: TRBD2

CDR3 DNA: TGTGCCAGCAGTGAATTGAGGGTCACAGATACGCAGTATTTT
CDR3 protein: CASSELRVTDTQYF
V gene: TRBV25-1
J gene: TRBJ2-3
CDR3 length: 14
clone size: .
D gene: .

CDR3 DNA: TGCGCCAGCAGCTTAATGGATGCAGGGGCTCTATACAATGAGCAGTTCTTC
CDR3 protein: CASSLMDAGALYNEQFF
V gene: TRBV5-1
J gene: TRBJ2-1
CDR3 length: 17
clone size: .
D gene: .

CDR3 DNA: TGCGCCAGCAGCGCCGCGACAGGTCATAATTCACCCCTCCACTTT
CDR3 protein: CASSAATGHNSPLHF
V gene: TRBV5-1
J gene: TRBJ1-6
CDR3 length: 15
clone size: .
D gene: .

CDR3 DNA: TGTGCCAGCAGCTTCACGGGAGACGATGAGCAGTTCTTC
CDR3 protein: CASSFTGDDEQFF
V gene: TRBV5-6
J gene: TRBJ2-1
CDR3 length: 13
clone size: .
D gene: .

CDR3 DNA: TGCGCCAGCAGTGAGTCTCTCGCCGAGCAGTACTTC
CDR3 protein: CASSESLAEQYF
V gene: TRBV10-1
J gene: TRBJ2-7
CDR3 length: 12
clone size: .
D gene: .

CDR3 DNA: TGTGCCAGCAGCTCCCCGGGACAGTTTCGCTATGGCTACACCTTC
CDR3 protein: CASSSPGQFRYGYTF
V gene: TRBV28
J gene: TRBJ1-2
CDR3 length: 15
clone size: .
D gene: TRBD1

CDR3 DNA: TGCGCCAGCAGCCAACCCGGACAGGGGAACACCCAGTACTTC
CDR3 protein: CASSQPGQGNTQYF
V gene: TRBV4-1
J gene: TRBJ2-5
CDR3 length: 14
clone size: .
D gene: TRBD1

CDR3 DNA: TGCGCCAGCACTTTTAGCGGGAGAACGACAGATACGCAGTATTTT
CDR3 protein: CASTFSGRTTDTQYF
V gene: TRBV10-1
J gene: TRBJ2-3
CDR3 length: 15
clone size: .
D gene: TRBD2

CDR3 DNA: TGTGCCAGTAGTATGCGGACTTATAATTCACCCCTCCACTTT
CDR3 protein: CASSMRTYNSPLHF
V gene: TRBV19
J gene: TRBJ1-6
CDR3 length: 14
clone size: .
D gene: .

CDR3 DNA: TGTGCCAGCAGTTCACCGGGTACTGGAAACACCATATATTTT
CDR3 protein: CASSSPGTGNTIYF
V gene: TRBV28
J gene: TRBJ1-3
CDR3 length: 14
clone size: few
D gene: .

CDR3 DNA: TGCGCCGTTGGTTCAGGGGCCTACGAGCAGTACTTC
CDR3 protein: CAVGSGAYEQYF
V gene: TRBV29-1
J gene: TRBJ2-7
CDR3 length: 12
clone size: .
D gene: .

CDR3 DNA: TGTGCCAGCAGTGCCCGGAGAATGAACACTGAAGCTTTCTTT
CDR3 protein: CASSARRMNTEAFF
V gene: TRBV7-9
J gene: TRBJ1-1
CDR3 length: 14
clone size: once
D gene: .

CDR3 DNA: TGTGCCAGCAGCTTTGGACTAGCGGGAGGGCCGATCGGGGAGCTGTTTTTT
CDR3 protein: CASSFGLAGGPIGELFF
V gene: TRBV7-3
J gene: TRBJ2-2
CDR3 length: 17
clone size: .
D gene: TRBD2

CDR3 DNA: TGTGCCAGCAGTTTGGGCGGGAGGGCCTACAATGAGCAGTTCTTC
CDR3 protein: CASSLGGRAYNEQFF
V gene: TRBV28
J gene: TRBJ2-1
CDR3 length: 15
clone size: .
D gene: TRBD2

CDR3 DNA: TGTGCCAGTATAGGGACTAGCGGGATACGTAATGAGCAGTTCTTC
CDR3 protein: CASIGTSGIRNEQFF
V gene: TRBV19
J gene: TRBJ2-1
CDR3 length: 15
clone size: .
D gene: TRBD2

CDR3 DNA: TGTGCCTGGAGTGGCCTAGCGGGAGGCTACAAAAACATTCAGTACTTC
CDR3 protein: CAWSGLAGGYKNIQYF
V gene: TRBV30
J gene: TRBJ2-4
CDR3 length: 16
clone size: .
D gene: TRBD2

CDR3 DNA: TGTGCCAGCAGTTTCACGGACAGGGGTGGAGAGCAGTACTTC
CDR3 protein: CASSFTDRGGEQYF
V gene: TRBV27
J gene: TRBJ2-7
CDR3 length: 14
clone size: .
D gene: TRBD1

CDR3 DNA: TGTGCCAGTAGTCCCGGGACAGGGTTTATTGAAAAACTGTTTTTT
CDR3 protein: CASSPGTGFIEKLFF
V gene: TRBV19
J gene: TRBJ1-4
CDR3 length: 15
clone size: .
D gene: TRBD1

CDR3 DNA: TGTGCCAGCAGCTTAAAGGGGGGGAGGTCGGTCCCCCACGAGCAGTACTTC
CDR3 protein: CASSLKGGRSVPHEQYF
V gene: TRBV7-2
J gene: TRBJ2-7
CDR3 length: 17
clone size: .
D gene: .

CDR3 DNA: TGTGCCAGCAGCCAAGTAAGACAGGGTCCCAATTCACCCCTCCACTTT
CDR3 protein: CASSQVRQGPNSPLHF
V gene: TRBV4-2
J gene: TRBJ1-6
CDR3 length: 16
clone size: .
D gene: TRBD1

CDR3 DNA: TGTGCCAGCAGCCCCGCCCGACTAGCGGGAGATACGCAGTATTTT
CDR3 protein: CASSPARLAGDTQYF
V gene: TRBV25-1
J gene: TRBJ2-3
CDR3 length: 15
clone size: .
D gene: TRBD2

CDR3 DNA: TGTGCCAGCAGGGGGACAGATTCGTATTACCATGAGCAGTTCTTC
CDR3 protein: CASRGTDSYYHEQFF
V gene: TRBV7-9
J gene: TRBJ2-1
CDR3 length: 15
clone size: .
D gene: TRBD1

CDR3 DNA: TGTGCCAGCAGCTTCCACGGAAAACTGTTTTTT
CDR3 protein: CASSFHGKLFF
V gene: TRBV28
J gene: TRBJ1-4
CDR3 length: 11
clone size: .
D gene: .

CDR3 DNA: TGTGCCATCAGTGAGTCAGAGGCTTATCGAAACTACGAGCAGTACTTC
CDR3 protein: CAISESEAYRNYEQYF
V gene: TRBV10-3
J gene: TRBJ2-7
CDR3 length: 16
clone size: .
D gene: .

CDR3 DNA: TGTGCCATCAGTGCGGGGGCGACAGGGCAATACGAGCAGTACTTC
CDR3 protein: CAISAGATGQYEQYF
V gene: TRBV10-3
J gene: TRBJ2-7
CDR3 length: 15
clone size: .
D gene: .

CDR3 DNA: TGTGCCAGCAGTTACTCCCGGACGACAGAGAAACTGTTTTTT
CDR3 protein: CASSYSRTTEKLFF
V gene: TRBV6-5
J gene: TRBJ1-4
CDR3 length: 14
clone size: .
D gene: .

CDR3 DNA: TGTGCCAGCACAAACAGGGCAACTAATGAAAAACTGTTTTTT
CDR3 protein: CASTNRATNEKLFF
V gene: TRBV6-6
J gene: TRBJ1-4
CDR3 length: 14
clone size: .
D gene: .

CDR3 DNA: TGTGCCTGGAGCCACGGGACAGGGGTCCGATTAAGGAGCTCCTATAATTCACCCCTCCACTTT
CDR3 protein: CAWSHGTGVRLRSSYNSPLHF
V gene: TRBV30
J gene: TRBJ1-6
CDR3 length: 21
clone size: .
D gene: TRBD1

CDR3 DNA: TGTGCCAGCAGCCCTAAGGGGGGGGCCTCCTACGAGCAGTACTTC
CDR3 protein: CASSPKGGASYEQYF
V gene: TRBV5-4
J gene: TRBJ2-7
CDR3 length: 15
clone size: once
D gene: .

CDR3 DNA: TGTGCCAGCAGAGCTAGCGGAGATTACAATGAGCAGTTCTTC
CDR3 protein: CASRASGDYNEQFF
V gene: TRBV7-9
J gene: TRBJ2-1
CDR3 length: 14
clone size: .
D gene: TRBD2

CDR3 DNA: TGTGCCAGCAGAATGACAGGGGAGGGAAACACCATATATTTT
CDR3 protein: CASRMTGEGNTIYF
V gene: TRBV28
J gene: TRBJ1-3
CDR3 length: 14
clone size: .
D gene: TRBD1

CDR3 DNA: TGTGCCATCAGTGAGTCGCTGCGGGGCGATGGACACACCTTC
CDR3 protein: CAISESLRGDGHTF
V gene: TRBV10-3
J gene: TRBJ1-2
CDR3 length: 14
clone size: .
D gene: .

CDR3 DNA: TGTGCCAGCTCGCCCTGGGCGGAGGGAAACACCGGGGAGCTGTTTTTT
CDR3 protein: CASSPWAEGNTGELFF
V gene: TRBV18
J gene: TRBJ2-2
CDR3 length: 16
clone size: .
D gene: .

CDR3 DNA: TGTGCCAGCAGTGGACAACAGGGGGCTGACTATGGCTACACCTTC
CDR3 protein: CASSGQQGADYGYTF
V gene: TRBV6-5
J gene: TRBJ1-2
CDR3 length: 15
clone size: .
D gene: TRBD1

CDR3 DNA: TGTGCCAGCAGCTTAACCGGGACAGAAAACACTGAAGCTTTCTTT
CDR3 protein: CASSLTGTENTEAFF
V gene: TRBV5-8
J gene: TRBJ1-1
CDR3 length: 15
clone size: .
D gene: TRBD1

CDR3 DNA: TGTGCCTGGAGTGCACAAAGAGGGAACATTCAGTACTTC
CDR3 protein: CAWSAQRGNIQYF
V gene: TRBV30
J gene: TRBJ2-4
CDR3 length: 13
clone size: once
D gene: .

CDR3 DNA: TGCGCCAGCAGTGGTGCCAATCCGGGGACTAGTAGGTTCTTC
CDR3 protein: CASSGANPGTSRFF
V gene: TRBV10-1
J gene: TRBJ2-1
CDR3 length: 14
clone size: .
D gene: TRBD2

CDR3 DNA: TGCGCCAGCAGCTTGGATGGGACTACGGGCGAGCAGTACTTC
CDR3 protein: CASSLDGTTGEQYF
V gene: TRBV5-1
J gene: TRBJ2-7
CDR3 length: 14
clone size: .
D gene: TRBD2

CDR3 DNA: TGTGCCAGCAGCCGCGACAGGAACACTGAAGCTTTCTTT
CDR3 protein: CASSRDRNTEAFF
V gene: TRBV7-9
J gene: TRBJ1-1
CDR3 length: 13
clone size: .
D gene: .

CDR3 DNA: TGTGCCAGCAGTTGGCCGGGGACCGGGGAGCTGTTTTTT
CDR3 protein: CASSWPGTGELFF
V gene: TRBV27
J gene: TRBJ2-2
CDR3 length: 13
clone size: .
D gene: .

CDR3 DNA: TGTGCCAGCATTACTCGCGGAGGGACTAGCGAAGAGACCCAGTACTTC
CDR3 protein: CASITRGGTSEETQYF
V gene: TRBV27
J gene: TRBJ2-5
CDR3 length: 16
clone size: .
D gene: TRBD2

CDR3 DNA: TGTGCCAGCAGAAGGACTCTACCAGAGACCCAGTACTTC
CDR3 protein: CASRRTLPETQYF
V gene: TRBV6-5
J gene: TRBJ2-5
CDR3 length: 13
clone size: .
D gene: .

CDR3 DNA: TGTGCTAGTACCCGGTCCCCCGGGAATGAGCAGTTCTTC
CDR3 protein: CASTRSPGNEQFF
V gene: TRBV12-5
J gene: TRBJ2-1
CDR3 length: 13
clone size: once
D gene: .

CDR3 DNA: TGTGCCATCAATGGGACTAGCGGGAGGGCCGTCGGCGGGGAGCTGTTTTTT
CDR3 protein: CAINGTSGRAVGGELFF
V gene: TRBV10-3
J gene: TRBJ2-2
CDR3 length: 17
clone size: .
D gene: TRBD2